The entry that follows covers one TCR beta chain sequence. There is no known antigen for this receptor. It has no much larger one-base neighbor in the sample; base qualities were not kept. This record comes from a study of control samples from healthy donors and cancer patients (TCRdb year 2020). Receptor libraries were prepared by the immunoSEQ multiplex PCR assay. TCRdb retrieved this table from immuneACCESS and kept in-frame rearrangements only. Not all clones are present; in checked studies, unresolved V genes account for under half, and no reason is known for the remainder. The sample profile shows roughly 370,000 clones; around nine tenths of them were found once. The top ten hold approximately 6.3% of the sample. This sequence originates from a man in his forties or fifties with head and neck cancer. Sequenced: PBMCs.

The DNA sequence reads TGTGCCAGCAGTTATCCCGACAGGGAAGAGACCCAGTACTTC. Translated, this is CASSYPDREETQYF. The chain links TRBV6-5 with TRBJ2-5; 7 of the junction bases match TRBD1. V lost 3 bases and J lost 3 bases, and the count of bases not matched to a germline gene is 4. CDR1 and CDR2 were assigned from the germline V gene as MNHEY and SVGAGI. From cysteine to phenylalanine, the CDR3 is 14 amino acids long. Only CDR3 DNA is held: 42 bases, read in frame from base 1.